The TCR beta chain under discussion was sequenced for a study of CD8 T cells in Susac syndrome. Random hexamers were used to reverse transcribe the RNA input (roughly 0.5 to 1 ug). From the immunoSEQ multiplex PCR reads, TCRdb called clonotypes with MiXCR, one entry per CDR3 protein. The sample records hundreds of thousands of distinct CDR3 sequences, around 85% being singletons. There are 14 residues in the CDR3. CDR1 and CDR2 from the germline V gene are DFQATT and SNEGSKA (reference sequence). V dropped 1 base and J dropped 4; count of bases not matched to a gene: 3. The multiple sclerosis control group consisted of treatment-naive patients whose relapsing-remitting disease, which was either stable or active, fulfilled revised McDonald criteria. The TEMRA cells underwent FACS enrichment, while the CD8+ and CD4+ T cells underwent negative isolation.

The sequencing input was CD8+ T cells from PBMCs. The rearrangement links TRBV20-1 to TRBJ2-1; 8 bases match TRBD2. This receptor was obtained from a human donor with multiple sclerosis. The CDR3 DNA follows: TGCAGTGCTAGAGGAGCGGGAGAGTACAATGAGCAGTTCTTC. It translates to CSARGAGEYNEQFF.